This T cell receptor (beta chain) was sequenced for a study of high-grade serous ovarian cancer treatment subgroups. TCRdb's table, derived via immunoSEQ multiplex PCR, lists solely in-frame clones and lacks some. This sample yields 7,600 or so clones, of which 65% to 85% are seen a single time; around a tenth belongs to the top ten. Tumor tissue was taken before any definitive surgery or chemotherapy was given. CDR1 and CDR2 from the germline V gene are MDHEN and SYDVKM. The CDR3 is made up of 17 amino acids. With 6 bases clipped from V and 5 bases from J, the junction kept 13 bases outside the gene matches.

V usage is TRBV28 and J usage is TRBJ2-7, with 13 bases identical to TRBD2. The source material was tumor tissue. The receptor's source is a human donor with high-grade serous ovarian cancer. CDR3 protein: CASRPPLGLAGDHEQYF. As DNA, the CDR3 is TGTGCCAGCAGACCTCCCCTAGGACTAGCGGGAGATCACGAGCAGTACTTC.